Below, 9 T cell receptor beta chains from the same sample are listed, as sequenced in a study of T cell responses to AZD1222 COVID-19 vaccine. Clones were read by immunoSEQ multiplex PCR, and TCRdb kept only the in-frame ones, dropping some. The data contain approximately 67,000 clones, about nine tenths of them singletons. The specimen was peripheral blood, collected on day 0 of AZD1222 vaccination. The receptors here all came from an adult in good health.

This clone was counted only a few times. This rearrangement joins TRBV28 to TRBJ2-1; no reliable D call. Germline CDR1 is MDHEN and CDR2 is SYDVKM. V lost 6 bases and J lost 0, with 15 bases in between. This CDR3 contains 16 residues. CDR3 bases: TGTGCCAGCAGGGGAATTGTGGCGGCCTCCTACAATGAGCAGTTCTTC. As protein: CASRGIVAASYNEQFF.

The DNA of the CDR3 is TGTGCCATCAGTGAGGGAGGGGTCACCCTGAACACTGAAGCTTTCTTT. Translating gives CAISEGGVTLNTEAFF. This rearrangement joins TRBV10-3 to TRBJ1-1; possible D gene TRBD1, 5 bases. The V and J ends lost 2 bases and 0 bases respectively, with 13 bases between them. CDR3 length: 16 amino acids. CDR1 ENHRY and CDR2 SYGVKD come from the germline V gene.

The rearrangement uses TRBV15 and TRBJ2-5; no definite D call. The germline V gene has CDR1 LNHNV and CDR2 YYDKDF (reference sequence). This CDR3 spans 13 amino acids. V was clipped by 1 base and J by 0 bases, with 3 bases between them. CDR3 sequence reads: CATSRGHQETQYF. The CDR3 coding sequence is TGTGCCACCAGCAGAGGACACCAAGAGACCCAGTACTTC.

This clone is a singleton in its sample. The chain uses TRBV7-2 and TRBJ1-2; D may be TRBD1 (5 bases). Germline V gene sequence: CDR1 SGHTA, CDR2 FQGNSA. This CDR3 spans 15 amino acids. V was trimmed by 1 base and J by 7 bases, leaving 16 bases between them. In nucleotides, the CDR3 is TGTGCCAGCAGCTTAGTGAATGCAGGGAACGGTGGCTACACCTTC. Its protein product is CASSLVNAGNGGYTF.

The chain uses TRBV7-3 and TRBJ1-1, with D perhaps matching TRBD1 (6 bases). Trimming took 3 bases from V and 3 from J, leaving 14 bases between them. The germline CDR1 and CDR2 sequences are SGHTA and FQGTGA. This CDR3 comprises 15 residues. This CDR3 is CASSLMGGMDTEAFF. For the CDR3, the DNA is TGTGCCAGCAGCTTGATGGGGGGCATGGACACTGAAGCTTTCTTT.

The CDR3 bases are TGCAGTGCTAGTCAACAGGGTTGGTCCTACGAGCAGTACTTC. Its protein product is CSASQQGWSYEQYF. V and J are TRBV20-1 and TRBJ2-7, with a possible D match to TRBD1 (6 bases). The CDR3 runs 14 residues. CDR1 and CDR2 from the germline V gene are DFQATT and SNEGSKA (reference sequence). The V and J ends lost 3 bases and 1 base respectively, with 13 bases between them.

For the CDR3, the DNA is TGTGCCAGTAGTATGAACAGGGGGGAGACCCAGTACTTC. Its protein is CASSMNRGETQYF. The chain carries TRBV19 and TRBJ2-5, with TRBD1 matching 8 bases. Germline V gives CDR1 LNHDA, CDR2 SQIVND (reference sequence). With V trimmed by 3 bases and J by 5 bases, 2 bases remained unmatched. The CDR3 consists of 13 residues.

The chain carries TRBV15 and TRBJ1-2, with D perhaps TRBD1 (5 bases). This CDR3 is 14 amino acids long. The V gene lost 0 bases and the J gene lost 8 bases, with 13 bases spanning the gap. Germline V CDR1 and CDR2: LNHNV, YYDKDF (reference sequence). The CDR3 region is CATSRDRGQGGYTF. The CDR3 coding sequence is TGTGCCACCAGCAGAGATCGGGGTCAGGGCGGCTACACCTTC.

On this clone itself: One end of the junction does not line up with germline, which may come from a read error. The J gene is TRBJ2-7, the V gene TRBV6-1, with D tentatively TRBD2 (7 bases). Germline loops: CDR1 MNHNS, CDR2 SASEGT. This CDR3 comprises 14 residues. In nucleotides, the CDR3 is TGTGCCAGCACCGACAAGGGGGGAGGGCCTCTGGCAGACTTC. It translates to CASTDKGGGPLADF.